This TCR beta chain was retrieved from a study of prognosis after radiotherapy for stage I lung cancer. With two-round multiplex PCR, TCR beta CDR3 sequences were amplified from genomic DNA. For every TRBV and TRBJ gene, a specific primer was used in first-round PCR. MiXCR, run by TCRdb on the multiplex PCR reads, gives a single entry per CDR3 protein. The table records about 19,000 distinct CDR3 sequences, about 26% of them present only once. Looked up from germline, CDR1 is MNHNS and CDR2 is SASEGT. CDR3 length equals 13 residues. Sample collection consisted of about 6 milliliters of peripheral blood drawn at each of two time points. As regards this clonotype: A read error likely explains this, since a far larger clone differs by one base.

This TCR was recovered from a donor of 50 years or more with non-small cell lung cancer. Sequencing used PBMCs, obtained before or after stereotactic body radiation therapy (not recorded which). This chain links TRBV6-1 with TRBJ2-5; D may be TRBD2 (5 bases). The J call is doubtful: the DNA matches TRBJ2-1 better. This chain's CDR3 is CAAGEAAVDDQFF. The DNA of the CDR3 is TGTGCCGCGGGTGAGGCCGCCGTGGATGATCAGTTCTTC.